The 30 T cell receptor beta chains below were found in one sample sequenced in a study of cytomegalovirus exposure and HLA in healthy donors. The PCR ran on 60 Vbeta and 13 Jbeta primers. Clones were read by immunoSEQ multiplex PCR, and TCRdb kept only the in-frame ones, dropping some. The sample has 85,000 to 100,000 clones, about 70% seen once. The sample comprised PBMCs. These receptors were obtained from a human donor in good health.

This sequence joins TRBV10-2 and TRBJ2-1; 9 bases are a match to TRBD1. This CDR3 is built from 15 residues. V trimming: 4 bases; J trimming: 9 bases; junction bases outside the gene matches: 10. The germline CDR1 and CDR2 sequences are WSHSY and SAAADI. In DNA form, the CDR3 reads TGCGCCAGCAGTGCCATCGGGACAGGGATGGGTGAGCAGTTCTTC. This gives the protein CASSAIGTGMGEQFF.

The gene calls are TRBV10-3 and TRBJ1-5, with 9 bases lining up with TRBD1. Germline lookup yields CDR1 ENHRY and CDR2 SYGVKD. The CDR3 is 12 amino acids. V shed 4 bases and J 8 bases; nucleotides not matched to a gene: 0. The CDR3 sequence: CAISGQGEPQHF. The CDR3, as DNA: TGTGCCATCAGTGGACAGGGGGAGCCCCAGCATTTT.

The CDR3 DNA follows: TGTGCCAGCAGCGTAGGGGCAGGTCGGTTGCCCCTCCACTTT. It specifies CASSVGAGRLPLHF. The J gene is TRBJ1-6, the V gene TRBV9; D gene uncertain. The germline V gene has CDR1 SGDLS and CDR2 YYNGEE. This CDR3 has 14 residues. Trimming pared 0 bases from V and 13 bases from J, leaving 14 bases between.

The gene calls are TRBV15 and TRBJ2-5; 7 bases fit TRBD1. V shed 5 bases, J shed 1 base, and the junction held 1 base outside the gene matches. Germline assignment: CDR1 LNHNV and CDR2 YYDKDF (reference sequence). The CDR3 has 13 residues. The CDR3 DNA is TGTGCCACCAGCCCAGGGGGCCAAGAGACCCAGTACTTC. Translating gives CATSPGGQETQYF.

This clone was counted once. The chain uses TRBV7-2 and TRBJ1-5, with D possibly being TRBD1 (5 bases). Germline lookup yields CDR1 SGHTA and CDR2 FQGNSA. Trimming removed 3 bases at V and 6 bases at J, with 9 bases between. This CDR3 comprises 13 residues. The CDR3 is CASSFQGGQPQHF. The CDR3, as DNA: TGTGCCAGCAGCTTCCAGGGCGGTCAGCCCCAGCATTTT.

The gene calls are TRBV18 and TRBJ1-1; TRBD1 matches 7 bases. In germline, CDR1 is KGHSH, CDR2 LQKENI. With 2 bases clipped from V and 1 base from J, the junction kept 7 bases outside the gene matches. This CDR3 spans 16 amino acids. The CDR3 sequence: CASSPFRNRGNTEAFF. The CDR3 nucleotides are TGTGCCAGCTCACCATTTAGGAACAGGGGGAACACTGAAGCTTTCTTT.

This rearrangement joins TRBV7-6 to TRBJ2-5; D unresolved. Judging by the DNA end, TRBJ2-7 fits better; the J call may be wrong. The CDR3 extends over 13 amino acids. The germline gives CDR1 SGHVS, CDR2 FNYEAQ. The CDR3 bases are TGTGCCAGCAGCTTAGAATCGCTGGGCGAGCAGTACTTC. As protein: CASSLESLGEQYF.

The rearrangement uses TRBV2 and TRBJ2-4; TRBD1 is a possible D gene (6 bases). Per the germline V gene, CDR1 is SNHLY and CDR2 is FYNNEI. The CDR3 runs 15 residues. Trimming took 4 bases from V and 2 from J, leaving 12 bases between them. CDR3 region: CASSVQGSSKNIQYF. The CDR3 bases are TGTGCCAGCAGTGTACAGGGCTCTTCCAAAAACATTCAGTACTTC.

The rearrangement joins TRBV5-4 to TRBJ2-5; 7 bases align to TRBD1. The germline V gene encodes CDR1 SGHNT and CDR2 YYREEE (reference sequence). The V gene end was trimmed by 5 bases and the J gene end by 5 bases; junction bases not matched to a gene: 15. The CDR3 consists of 16 residues. In nucleotides, the CDR3 is TGTGCCAGCAGACCCGGGACAGTCCAACAGTGGGAGACCCAGTACTTC. Translation gives CASRPGTVQQWETQYF.

This chain uses TRBV6-5 with TRBJ1-5; the D is unclear. CDR3 length equals 14 residues. Germline V gene lookup returns CDR1 MNHEY and CDR2 SVGAGI. Trimming left V 5 bases short and J 4 bases short, with 12 bases between. CDR3: CASSPTRTNQPQHF. The CDR3 coding sequence is TGTGCCAGCAGTCCCACAAGGACTAATCAGCCCCAGCATTTT.

V usage is TRBV5-4 and J usage is TRBJ2-5; no reliable D call. The V end was cut by 3 bases, the J end by 0 bases, with 12 bases between. Germline V gene data show CDR1 as SGHNT and CDR2 as YYREEE (reference sequence). The CDR3 is made up of 15 amino acids. CDR3 sequence (DNA): TGTGCCAGCAGCTCCCGAAACAGATACCAAGAGACCCAGTACTTC. Protein product: CASSSRNRYQETQYF.

Comment on this clone: The junction shows a germline mismatch at one end, possibly a read error. The chain is built from TRBV7-8 and TRBJ1-1, with TRBD1 as a possible D gene (5 bases). CDR1 is SGHVS, CDR2 FQNEAQ, per germline. There are 14 residues in the CDR3. This chain's CDR3 is CASSPSPGNTGAFF. CDR3 DNA: TGTGCCAGCAGCCCATCCCCAGGGAACACTGGAGCTTTCTTT.

This rearrangement joins TRBV5-1 to TRBJ1-4; D is uncertain. The CDR3 length is 15 residues. The germline V gene encodes CDR1 SGHRS and CDR2 YFSETQ. The ends were cut back, 0 bases at V and 8 bases at J, with 14 bases in the middle. In nucleotides, the CDR3 is TGCGCCAGCAGCTTGGACGAGGGAAGGAGAGAAAAACTGTTTTTT. It yields the protein CASSLDEGRREKLFF.

This clone appeared once. This rearrangement joins TRBV7-8 to TRBJ2-7; D uncertain. Deletions cut 4 bases from V and 5 bases from J, with 9 bases between. This CDR3 contains 12 residues. The germline CDR1 and CDR2 sequences are SGHVS and FQNEAQ. The CDR3 region is CASSSRLDEQYF. Written as DNA, the CDR3 is TGTGCCAGCAGCTCCCGACTTGACGAGCAGTACTTC. Based on the CDR3 plus reference TRBV7-8 and TRBJ2-7, the full variable domain is GAGVSQSPRYKVAKRGQDVALRCDPISGHVSLFWYQQALGQGPEFLTYFQNEAQLDKSGLPSDRFFAERPEGSVSTLKIQRTQQEDSAVYLCASSSRLDEQYFGPGTRLTVT.

J is TRBJ2-1 and V is TRBV5-1, with 13 bases lining up with TRBD2. V lost 4 bases, J lost 9 bases, and 10 bases stayed unmatched. The CDR3 totals 16 residues. Germline assignment: CDR1 SGHRS and CDR2 YFSETQ. CDR3 bases: TGCGCCAGCAGCGTAACCACTAGCGGGGGGGCCGCTGAGCAGTTCTTC. Translating gives CASSVTTSGGAAEQFF. Variable domain in full (rest from reference TRBV5-1 and TRBJ2-1): KAGVTQTPRYLIKTRGQQVTLSCSPISGHRSVSWYQQTPGQGLQFLFEYFSETQRNKGNFPGRFSGRQFSNSRSEMNVSTLELGDSALYLCASSVTTSGGAAEQFFGPGTRLTVL.

This clone was counted only a few times. The chain has TRBV7-9 and TRBJ1-1; no definite D call. With 1 base removed from V and 5 bases from J, the gap between germline ends came to 8 bases. This CDR3 has 13 amino acids. Germline CDR1 is SEHNR and CDR2 is FQNEAQ (reference sequence). The CDR3 protein is CASSLGWATEAFF. The CDR3 DNA sequence: TGTGCCAGCAGCTTAGGGTGGGCGACTGAAGCTTTCTTT.

The gene calls are TRBV6-5 and TRBJ1-1; D is possibly TRBD1 (5 bases). V was trimmed by 0 bases and J by 4 bases, leaving 12 bases between them. Germline V gene data show CDR1 as MNHEY and CDR2 as SVGAGI. The CDR3 totals 15 residues. CDR3 DNA: TGTGCCAGCAGTTACTCGCCCAGCGGGGGCACTGAAGCTTTCTTT. Translating gives CASSYSPSGGTEAFF.

The V call is TRBV5-5, the J call TRBJ1-1; 7 bases fit TRBD1. Germline CDR1 and CDR2: SGHKS and YYEKEE (reference sequence). The CDR3 has 14 amino acids. Losses at the gene ends were 4 bases for V and 6 bases for J; bases not matched to a gene: 9. In DNA, the CDR3 is TGTGCCAGCAGCCAAAGGGGACAGTTCCCTGAAGCTTTCTTT. It translates to CASSQRGQFPEAFF.

V gene TRBV5-1 combines with J gene TRBJ2-5; 7 nucleotides match TRBD2. Unmatched junction bases numbered 9, after V lost 3 bases and J lost 1 base. The CDR3 covers 16 residues. Germline V CDR1 and CDR2: SGHRS, YFSETQ. DNA of the CDR3: TGCGCCAGCAGCTCCCCCTGGGGGGGGGTCCAAGAGACCCAGTACTTC. Protein: CASSSPWGGVQETQYF.

The chain couples TRBV29-1 to TRBJ2-5; maybe TRBD2 (6 bases). The closer fit of TRBJ2-7 to the DNA end suggests the J call may be wrong. CDR1 is SQVTM and CDR2 is ANQGSEA in the germline V gene. The CDR3 totals 13 residues. The CDR3 region has the DNA TGCAGCGTGCGGGGTCCAGGAGGATACGAGCAGTACTTC. Translation gives CSVRGPGGYEQYF.

The chain links TRBV7-9 to TRBJ2-2; 9 nucleotides agree with TRBD2. The germline V gene encodes CDR1 SEHNR and CDR2 FQNEAQ (reference sequence). Germline trimming cut 4 bases from V and 6 bases from J; bases unmatched to any gene: 6. The CDR3 sequence is 15 residues long. The CDR3 protein is CASSSVRGGPGELFF. Here the CDR3 DNA reads TGTGCCAGCAGCTCCGTGCGGGGGGGCCCCGGGGAGCTGTTTTTT.

This chain connects TRBV5-1 to TRBJ2-3, with D possibly being TRBD1 (6 bases). The germline CDR1 and CDR2 sequences are SGHRS and YFSETQ. CDR3 length: 14 residues. V was shortened by 4 bases and J by 6 bases, with 15 bases between the two germline ends. DNA of the CDR3: TGCGCCAGCAGCCTAATGACAGGTCCGGATACGCAGTATTTT. It codes for CASSLMTGPDTQYF.

This clone was recorded once. The same CDR3 also results from other DNA sequences found in this sample. The gene calls are TRBV7-2 and TRBJ1-2; D may be TRBD1 (6 bases). Trimming shortened V by 3 bases and J by 3 bases, and 14 bases separated the two germline ends. CDR1 is SGHTA, CDR2 FQGNSA, per germline. The CDR3 is made up of 15 amino acids. In nucleotides, the CDR3 is TGTGCCAGCAGCTTGGGCCCGGGGGGCGACTATGGCTACACCTTC. This encodes CASSLGPGGDYGYTF.

The chain couples TRBV19 to TRBJ1-5, with D perhaps TRBD1 (5 bases). V gave up 3 bases and J gave up 3 bases, with 12 bases separating them. The length of the CDR3 is 15 residues. CDR1 and CDR2 from the germline V gene are LNHDA and SQIVND (reference sequence). CDR3 nucleotides: TGTGCCAGTAGTATTTCATCAGGGCTCAATCAGCCCCAGCATTTT. It is translated as CASSISSGLNQPQHF.

This chain joins TRBV7-2 and TRBJ2-2; 10 nucleotides align to TRBD2. Germline V gives CDR1 SGHTA, CDR2 FQGNSA. V trimming: 1 base; J trimming: 9 bases; junction bases outside the gene matches: 11. The CDR3 loop spans 17 amino acids. The CDR3 here is CASSLVGTSGTSRELFF. DNA for the CDR3: TGTGCCAGCAGCTTAGTGGGTACTAGCGGGACGAGTAGGGAGCTGTTTTTT.

The chain uses TRBV10-3 and TRBJ2-3; 8 bases line up with TRBD2. The CDR3 spans 18 residues. The V and J ends lost 2 bases and 0 bases, in that order; junction bases with no gene match: 10. Germline values: CDR1 ENHRY, CDR2 SYGVKD. The CDR3 DNA follows: TGTGCCATCAGTGAGGGGATGGGCGGGGGGCCGAGCACAGATACGCAGTATTTT. Protein: CAISEGMGGGPSTDTQYF.

This sequence joins TRBV5-6 and TRBJ2-5, with 11 bases fitting TRBD2. The CDR3 is made up of 16 amino acids. The germline V gene has CDR1 SGHDT and CDR2 YYEEEE. J was trimmed by 1 base and V by 0 bases; bases with no gene match: 2. The CDR3, as DNA: TGTGCCAGCAGCTTGGCTCTAGCGGGAGGCCAAGAGACCCAGTACTTC. Translating it yields CASSLALAGGQETQYF.

In this sample, this clone turned up a few times. The CDR3 sequence is CASSHSPGTTYEQYF. Here the CDR3 DNA reads TGTGCCAGCAGCCATTCACCCGGGACAACCTACGAGCAGTACTTC. The rearrangement uses TRBV6-1 and TRBJ2-7; TRBD1 is a possible D gene (6 bases). Trimming left V 6 bases short and J 2 bases short, with 17 bases between. The CDR3 sequence is 15 residues long. CDR1 is MNHNS, CDR2 SASEGT, per germline.

The rearrangement uses TRBV2 and TRBJ2-7; tentative D call: TRBD1 (6 bases). Germline V lookup: CDR1 SNHLY, CDR2 FYNNEI. This CDR3 spans 13 amino acids. Between the trimmed V and J ends, which lost 5 bases and 7 bases, there was a span of 15 bases. In nucleotides, the CDR3 is TGTGCCAGCAGTAGAACAGGGTCGGGGGAGCAGTACTTC. This sequence encodes CASSRTGSGEQYF.

The V gene is TRBV7-9, the J gene TRBJ1-2; the match to TRBD1 covers 9 bases. Germline CDR1 is SEHNR and CDR2 is FQNEAQ (reference sequence). This CDR3 is built from 17 residues. After removal of 6 bases from V and 0 bases from J, the junction contained 11 bases not matched to a gene. The CDR3 coding sequence is TGTGCCAGCAGTCAGATACCGGGACAGGGAACTAACTATGGCTACACCTTC. Translating it yields CASSQIPGQGTNYGYTF.